This entry lists 21 T cell receptor beta chains sequenced from one sample in a study of siplizumab effects on memory and regulatory T cells. For these TCRs, the target antigens are not known. Kept together in coculture, the mixed lymphocyte reaction cells spent less than seven days at 37°C. Clones were sequenced by immunoSEQ multiplex PCR, and TCRdb holds only the in-frame ones, with some missing. The table includes thousands of clones, around a third detected once. The source material was CFSE-low (dividing) CD8+ T cells sorted from an allogeneic mixed lymphocyte reaction. The receptors stem from a human donor in good health; the cells came from an allogeneic mixed lymphocyte reaction.

The J gene is TRBJ2-5, the V gene TRBV27; D possibly uses TRBD1 or TRBD2 (5 bases each). Germline CDR1 is MNHEY and CDR2 is SMNVEV (reference sequence). Deletions cut 5 bases from V and 10 bases from J, with 14 bases between. CDR3 length equals 12 residues. CDR3 coding DNA: TGTGCCAGCAGTCCCCCGGTGGGGGACCAGTACTTC. Its translation: CASSPPVGDQYF.

To note about this clone: The same CDR3 is also encoded by other DNA sequences in this sample. The chain joins TRBV9 to TRBJ1-1; D unclear. Germline assignment: CDR1 SGDLS and CDR2 YYNGEE. V lost 3 bases and J 2 bases, leaving 5 bases between the germline ends. The CDR3 consists of 12 residues. CDR3 in amino acids: CASSGSNTEAFF. The CDR3 coding sequence is TGTGCCAGCAGCGGATCCAACACTGAAGCTTTCTTT.

The chain employs TRBV7-9 and TRBJ2-2, with TRBD2 matching over 10 bases. Losses at the gene ends were 1 base for V and 4 bases for J; bases not matched to a gene: 6. Germline V gene data show CDR1 as SEHNR and CDR2 as FQNEAQ (reference sequence). There are 17 residues in the CDR3. CDR3 region: CASSLVLAGVTTGELFF. The CDR3 DNA is TGTGCCAGCAGCTTAGTCCTAGCGGGAGTGACCACCGGGGAGCTGTTTTTT.

This clone has only a few counts. The chain joins TRBV30 to TRBJ2-3; the D is unclear. Trimming took off 4 bases at V and 3 bases at J, with 11 bases between the two ends. Germline CDR1 GTSNPN, CDR2 SVGIG (reference sequence). The CDR3 loop spans 13 amino acids. This CDR3 reads CAWNRIGTDTQYF. Written as DNA, the CDR3 is TGTGCCTGGAATCGAATTGGGACAGATACGCAGTATTTT.

The V gene is TRBV5-3, the J gene TRBJ2-7, with D perhaps matching TRBD1 (5 bases). TRBV5-3 qualifies as an ORF whose function is uncertain. The CDR3 sequence is 14 residues long. Trimming took 4 bases from V and 2 from J, leaving 13 bases between them. The CDR3 protein is CARSPFRAPYEQYF. The CDR3 DNA follows: TGTGCCAGAAGCCCTTTCAGGGCCCCCTACGAGCAGTACTTC.

The chain couples TRBV15 to TRBJ2-5; D gene uncertain. Per the germline V gene, CDR1 is LNHNV and CDR2 is YYDKDF (reference sequence). V lost 0 bases and J 5 bases, leaving 16 bases between the germline ends. This CDR3 is built from 16 residues. CDR3 DNA: TGTGCCACCAGCAGAGATTCGGTAGCAGCCTTTGAGACCCAGTACTTC. Translation: CATSRDSVAAFETQYF.

The chain links TRBV11-2 to TRBJ1-5, with unresolved D. Germline V gives CDR1 SGHAT, CDR2 FQNNGV. The ends were cut back, 1 base at V and 5 bases at J, with 12 bases in the middle. This CDR3 contains 15 residues. This CDR3 reads CASSLAGGPYQPQHF. DNA for the CDR3: TGTGCCAGCAGCTTAGCGGGTGGTCCCTATCAGCCCCAGCATTTT.

This clone is categorized as medium-sized (0.01 to 0.1%). The CDR3 spells CASSSSGFNEQYF. In nucleotides, the CDR3 is TGTGCCAGCAGCTCCTCAGGGTTCAACGAGCAGTACTTC. The genes are TRBV7-2 and TRBJ2-7; D may be TRBD1 (5 bases). Trimming stripped 4 bases from V and 5 bases from J, with 12 bases between. The CDR3 runs 13 residues. Germline CDR1 is SGHTA and CDR2 is FQGNSA. Full variable domain (outside the CDR3, taken from reference TRBV7-2 and TRBJ2-7): GAGVSQSPSNKVTEKGKDVELRCDPISGHTALYWYRQSLGQGLEFLIYFQGNSAPDKSGLPSDRFSAERTGGSVSTLTIQRTQQEDSAVYLCASSSSGFNEQYFGPGTRLTVT.

This rearrangement joins TRBV19 to TRBJ1-5; 7 nucleotides agree with TRBD1. The J segment lost 4 bases and the V segment lost 5 bases, leaving 17 bases of the junction unmatched. Looked up from germline, CDR1 is LNHDA and CDR2 is SQIVND (reference sequence). The CDR3 consists of 18 residues. CDR3 DNA sequence: TGTGCCAGTAGTTTTACGGACAGGCAAGAGCGGCCAAATCAGCCCCAGCATTTT. This encodes CASSFTDRQERPNQPQHF.

This clone appeared a few times. The rearrangement uses TRBV2 and TRBJ2-7; no definite D call. V lost 3 bases and J lost 1, with 7 bases in between. Germline CDR1 reads SNHLY; CDR2 reads FYNNEI. The length of the CDR3 is 13 residues. The CDR3 nucleotides read TGTGCCAGCAGTGATTCCCTTTCCTACGAGCAGTACTTC. The encoded protein is CASSDSLSYEQYF.

This clone qualifies as medium-sized (0.01 to 0.1%). This specimen includes other DNA sequences encoding the same CDR3. The V call is TRBV18, the J call TRBJ2-7, with TRBD1 matching 8 bases. J gave up 2 bases and V 2 bases, and 2 bases lay outside the gene matches. Per the germline V gene, CDR1 is KGHSH and CDR2 is LQKENI. This CDR3 region has 14 residues. CDR3 coding DNA: TGTGCCAGCTCACCAGGACAGGGCGCCTACGAGCAGTACTTC. This gives the protein CASSPGQGAYEQYF.

This clone qualifies as large (0.1 to 1%). V usage is TRBV4-3 and J usage is TRBJ2-1; D remains ambiguous. This CDR3 is 15 amino acids long. Trimming took 0 bases from V and 2 from J, leaving 8 bases between them. Germline-derived CDR1 and CDR2 are LGHNA and YSLEER. The CDR3 region is CASSQDFETYNEQFF. In DNA, the CDR3 is TGCGCCAGCAGCCAAGATTTTGAGACCTACAATGAGCAGTTCTTC.

This clone was detected a few times. This chain uses TRBV29-1 with TRBJ2-2; 10 bases are a match to TRBD2. This CDR3 is 18 amino acids long. J was trimmed by 1 base and V by 0 bases; bases with no gene match: 8. Germline V lookup: CDR1 SQVTM, CDR2 ANQGSEA. CDR3 region: CSVEEPAGLARNTGELFF. CDR3 in DNA: TGCAGCGTTGAAGAACCAGCGGGACTAGCGAGGAACACCGGGGAGCTGTTTTTT.

This clone showed up just a few times. The rearrangement joins TRBV2 to TRBJ2-7, with D possibly being TRBD1 (5 bases). Trimming took off 6 bases at V and 0 bases at J, with 6 bases between the two ends. The CDR3 spans 12 residues. Germline CDR1 reads SNHLY; CDR2 reads FYNNEI. This chain's CDR3 is CASRDISYEQYF. The CDR3 coding sequence is TGTGCCAGCAGGGACATCTCCTACGAGCAGTACTTC.

This clone is medium-sized (0.01 to 0.1%). The rearrangement uses TRBV19 and TRBJ2-7, with D possibly matching TRBD2 (6 bases). Trimming pared 4 bases from V and 4 bases from J, leaving 11 bases between. Germline values: CDR1 LNHDA, CDR2 SQIVND (reference sequence). This CDR3 contains 13 residues. The CDR3 protein is CASSSGAGYEQYF. The CDR3 DNA reads TGTGCCAGTAGTAGCGGGGCTGGGTACGAGCAGTACTTC.

A few counts support this clone. The CDR3 region is CASSPLGTTTEAFF. Written as DNA, the CDR3 is TGTGCCAGCAGTCCCCTAGGGACAACCACTGAAGCTTTCTTT. The chain is built from TRBV6-1 and TRBJ1-1, with D perhaps matching TRBD1 (6 bases). In germline, CDR1 is MNHNS, CDR2 SASEGT. The V end was cut by 5 bases, the J end by 4 bases, with 14 bases between. The CDR3 contains 14 residues.

The chain has TRBV27 and TRBJ2-1, with 7 positions matching TRBD2. Trimming cost V 2 bases and J 6 bases; bases outside gene matches: 4. The CDR3 spans 14 residues. Germline loops: CDR1 MNHEY, CDR2 SMNVEV (reference sequence). CDR3 DNA: TGTGCCAGCAGTTTAGCGGGACTATTCAATGAGCAGTTCTTC. It is translated as CASSLAGLFNEQFF.

V and J are TRBV7-3 and TRBJ2-1; possibly TRBD2 for D (6 bases). V was clipped by 5 bases and J by 0 bases, with 11 bases between them. This CDR3 contains 15 residues. The germline gives CDR1 SGHTA, CDR2 FQGTGA. The CDR3: CASSPTSFSYNEQFF. Here the CDR3 DNA reads TGTGCCAGCAGCCCTACTAGCTTCTCCTACAATGAGCAGTTCTTC. Variable domain in full (rest from reference TRBV7-3 and TRBJ2-1): GAGVSQTPSNKVTEKGKYVELRCDPISGHTALYWYRQSLGQGPEFLIYFQGTGAADDSGLPNDRFFAVRPEGSVSTLKIQRTERGDSAVYLCASSPTSFSYNEQFFGPGTRLTVL.

This clone was found a few times. This chain joins TRBV30 and TRBJ2-6; the D is unclear. The ends were cut back, 5 bases at V and 0 bases at J, with 8 bases in the middle. Germline CDR1 and CDR2: GTSNPN and SVGIG (reference sequence). This CDR3 region has 14 residues. DNA of the CDR3: TGTGCCTGGGCCCATGGCTCTGGGGCCAACGTCCTGACTTTC. Encoded protein: CAWAHGSGANVLTF.

The chain couples TRBV16 to TRBJ1-1; D gene ambiguous. The length of the CDR3 is 14 residues. CDR1 KGHSY and CDR2 FQNENV come from the germline V gene. Between the trimmed V and J ends, which lost 0 bases and 1 base, there was a span of 6 bases. CDR3 bases: TGTGCCAGCAGCCAATCTGCGGGGAACACTGAAGCTTTCTTT. Its protein product is CASSQSAGNTEAFF.

The genes are TRBV7-3 and TRBJ1-1; tentative D call: TRBD1 (6 bases). V was trimmed by 5 bases and J by 3 bases, leaving 10 bases between them. The CDR3 is 13 residues long. From germline, CDR1 is SGHTA and CDR2 FQGTGA. The CDR3 DNA follows: TGTGCCAGCAGCCAGGGGAGGCACACTGAAGCTTTCTTT. Amino acids: CASSQGRHTEAFF.